The present T cell receptor beta chain was sequenced within a study of blood T cell repertoires in COVID-19. Study in general: Spain, Italy and the United States supplied samples that represented acute and convalescent COVID-19. Sources were T cells, B-cell-depleted T cells, or PBMCs; the material itself was cDNA or gDNA.

The length of the CDR3 is 13 residues. The germline CDR1 and CDR2 sequences are SNHLY and FYNNEI. The ends lost 7 bases at V and 5 bases at J; junction bases unmatched: 4. In this sample, this clone turned up a few times. Additional DNA sequences in this sample encode the identical CDR3. Study processing details: Amplification from reference gene primers served as the basis for estimated nucleated cell counts. Assay: immunoSEQ multiplex PCR; the TCRdb copy retains only in-frame clones and omits some. V, J and clone size are taken as reported in that table, and D and trimming were inferred from the DNA itself. The sample lists 350,000 to 400,000 clones, 70% to 90% seen once, with roughly 6.6% in the top ten. Enrollment of patients from Seattle took place during active infection, with longitudinal follow-up.

The receptor was derived from a woman aged 55 to 70 with COVID-19, enrolled during active disease. Material: peripheral blood. The chain employs TRBV2 and TRBJ1-1; TRBD1 matches 10 bases. CDR3 in amino acids: CASTGQGGTEAFF. The CDR3 DNA reads TGTGCCAGCACCGGACAGGGGGGGACTGAAGCTTTCTTT.